The 13 T cell receptor beta chains below all came from one sample that was sequenced in a study of T cell responses to AZD1222 COVID-19 vaccine. Method: immunoSEQ multiplex PCR; TCRdb's copy keeps in-frame clones and lacks some. There are approximately 140,000 clones in the sample; around 90% occur only once, and about 4.1% lies in the top ten. Sequenced here: peripheral blood, sampled 28 days after the second AZD1222 dose. Receptor source: an adult who received the AZD1222 COVID-19 vaccine.

V is TRBV7-3 and J is TRBJ2-1; D not certain. The CDR3 is made up of 13 amino acids. V was cut by 1 base and J by 5 bases, with 6 bases left in between. Germline assignment: CDR1 SGHTA and CDR2 FQGTGA. The CDR3 nucleotides are TGTGCCAGCAGCTTAATAAGCCACAATGAGCAGTTCTTC. This sequence encodes CASSLISHNEQFF.

With regard to this clone: Germline and junction disagree at one end, which may indicate a read error. V and J are TRBV29-1 and TRBJ1-2; the match to TRBD1 covers 7 bases. The CDR3 sequence is 11 residues long. Per germline, CDR1 SQVTM and CDR2 ANQGSEA. CDR3 DNA: TGCAGCGTCTCGAGGACGGGACAGAAAGCCTTC. Residues: CSVSRTGQKAF.

The chain employs TRBV5-1 and TRBJ2-2, with D hard to call. CDR3 size: 14 residues. V was shortened by 0 bases and J by 0 bases, with 3 bases between the two germline ends. Germline V gene data show CDR1 as SGHRS and CDR2 as YFSETQ. CDR3 protein: CASSLEANTGELFF. The DNA of the CDR3 is TGCGCCAGCAGCTTGGAGGCGAACACCGGGGAGCTGTTTTTT.

The chain uses TRBV15 and TRBJ2-7, with TRBD2 identical over 10 bases. There are 19 residues in the CDR3. Germline assignment: CDR1 LNHNV and CDR2 YYDKDF (reference sequence). V was pared by 0 bases and J by 7 bases, with 18 bases of the junction left unmatched. DNA for the CDR3: TGTGCCACCAGCAGAGATCTTGCCCAGCGGGAGGGCCCTTGGAGGGAGCAGTACTTC. Translated, it gives CATSRDLAQREGPWREQYF.

The CDR3 coding sequence is TGTGCCAGTAGTGCTCGACAGGGACGGGGCACTGAAGCTTTCTTT. Its translation: CASSARQGRGTEAFF. The chain links TRBV19 to TRBJ1-1; TRBD1 aligns across 7 bases. The CDR3 totals 15 residues. The J segment lost 4 bases and the V segment lost 5 bases, leaving 10 bases of the junction unmatched. The germline V gene encodes CDR1 LNHDA and CDR2 SQIVND (reference sequence).

The J gene is TRBJ1-1, the V gene TRBV2; possible D gene TRBD1, 5 bases. Germline-derived CDR1 and CDR2 are SNHLY and FYNNEI. V was pared by 4 bases and J by 1 base, with 7 bases between. The CDR3 runs 13 residues. CDR3 sequence (DNA): TGTGCCAGCAGTGTTGGACAGAACACTGAAGCTTTCTTT. This translates into CASSVGQNTEAFF.

The J gene is TRBJ1-5, the V gene TRBV19; D possibly corresponds to TRBD1 (5 bases). The CDR3 totals 16 residues. In germline, CDR1 is LNHDA, CDR2 SQIVND (reference sequence). V lost 0 bases to trimming and J lost 2 bases, with 11 bases between them. CDR3 coding DNA: TGTGCCAGTAGTATAGATCGGGGGTGGGGCAATCAGCCCCAGCATTTT. It is translated as CASSIDRGWGNQPQHF.

The chain uses TRBV5-1 and TRBJ2-5; D remains unclear. Trimming stripped 1 base from V and 2 bases from J, with 9 bases between. Germline V gene data show CDR1 as SGHRS and CDR2 as YFSETQ. This CDR3 has 14 amino acids. In DNA form, the CDR3 reads TGCGCCAGCAGCTTGTGGGCCGGTCAAGAGACCCAGTACTTC. This translates into CASSLWAGQETQYF.

This rearrangement joins TRBV5-4 to TRBJ1-2, with D uncertain. Between the trimmed V and J ends, which lost 0 bases and 5 bases, there was a span of 8 bases. CDR3 length equals 13 residues. Germline assignment: CDR1 SGHNT and CDR2 YYREEE (reference sequence). The CDR3 DNA sequence: TGTGCCAGCAGCTTGGACATTGATTATGGCTACACCTTC. Protein product: CASSLDIDYGYTF.

The chain joins TRBV6-4 to TRBJ2-2; 9 bases agree with TRBD1. This CDR3 is built from 18 residues. Germline assignment: CDR1 MRHNA and CDR2 SNTAGT. Germline trimming cut 4 bases from V and 4 bases from J; bases unmatched to any gene: 13. CDR3 nucleotides: TGTGCCAGCAGTGCCTCACCTACTCCGGACAGGGGCACCGGGGAGCTGTTTTTT. It encodes CASSASPTPDRGTGELFF.

The chain links TRBV18 to TRBJ1-2, with D perhaps matching TRBD1 (6 bases). The CDR3 totals 14 residues. V was pared by 4 bases and J by 3 bases, with 12 bases between. Germline V CDR1 and CDR2: KGHSH, LQKENI. The CDR3 is CASSLGQLDYGYTF. CDR3 DNA sequence: TGTGCCAGCTCACTTGGACAGCTGGACTATGGCTACACCTTC.

The chain uses TRBV5-4 and TRBJ2-7; maybe TRBD2 (5 bases). V was cut by 4 bases and J by 6 bases, with 11 bases left in between. CDR3 size: 12 residues. The germline CDR1 and CDR2 sequences are SGHNT and YYREEE (reference sequence). The chain's CDR3 is CASSPGGLEQYF. The CDR3 DNA reads as TGTGCCAGCAGCCCTGGTGGACTCGAGCAGTACTTC.

This clone was counted a single time. This chain uses TRBV11-2 with TRBJ2-3, with D uncertain. V was cut by 2 bases and J by 6 bases, with 12 bases left in between. Germline V CDR1 and CDR2: SGHAT, FQNNGV. The CDR3 length is 14 residues. The CDR3 spells CASSLNLKEDTQYF. DNA of the CDR3: TGTGCCAGCAGCTTAAATCTGAAAGAGGATACGCAGTATTTT.